Listed here are 15 T cell receptor beta chains from one sample, sequenced in a study of T cell responses to AZD1222 COVID-19 vaccine. TCRdb's copy holds only in-frame clones and misses some; the assay was immunoSEQ multiplex PCR. Of tens of thousands of clones detected, around 85% appear once; the ten largest clones hold 8% to 13%. Sequencing used peripheral blood, obtained 28 days after the second AZD1222 dose. The receptors were sampled from an adult who received the AZD1222 COVID-19 vaccine.

The rearrangement uses TRBV27 and TRBJ2-7, with 8 positions matching TRBD1. The V gene end was trimmed by 5 bases and the J gene end by 3 bases; junction bases not matched to a gene: 12. Germline V gene sequence: CDR1 MNHEY, CDR2 SMNVEV (reference sequence). The CDR3 spans 16 residues. CDR3 coding DNA: TGTGCCAGCAGTCCGGACGACAGGGGTTATTTCTACGAGCAGTACTTC. Its translation: CASSPDDRGYFYEQYF.

This chain joins TRBV9 and TRBJ2-7; 8 bases fit TRBD2. The J segment lost 4 bases and the V segment lost 3 bases, leaving 9 bases of the junction unmatched. The length of the CDR3 is 15 residues. Germline lookup yields CDR1 SGDLS and CDR2 YYNGEE. The CDR3 DNA reads TGTGCCAGCAGCGCCGCCCCAGCGGGGGAATACGAGCAGTACTTC. Translated: CASSAAPAGEYEQYF.

The sample holds one count of this clone. CDR3 nucleotide sequence: TGTGCCAGCAGTTTGCGGGTAGGAACAGGGGGGGGAGAGCAGTACTTC. Encoded protein: CASSLRVGTGGGEQYF. The rearrangement links TRBV28 to TRBJ2-7; tentative D call: TRBD1 (8 bases). There are 16 residues in the CDR3. The V end was cut by 3 bases, the J end by 7 bases, with 22 bases between. Per the germline V gene, CDR1 is MDHEN and CDR2 is SYDVKM.

V is TRBV11-2 and J is TRBJ2-7; D gene unclear. Germline CDR1 and CDR2: SGHAT and FQNNGV. The CDR3 runs to 11 residues. V was trimmed by 1 base and J by 3 bases, leaving 1 base between them. The CDR3 is CASSLVYEQYF. In DNA, the CDR3 is TGTGCCAGCAGCTTAGTCTACGAGCAGTACTTC.

The chain is built from TRBV11-2 and TRBJ2-3, with 8 bases lining up with TRBD2. Germline CDR1 and CDR2: SGHAT and FQNNGV. The CDR3 spans 15 residues. Unmatched junction bases numbered 3, after V lost 3 bases and J lost 1 base. CDR3 nucleotide sequence: TGTGCCAGCAGCTTTGGCGGGGGGCGCACAGATACGCAGTATTTT. It yields the protein CASSFGGGRTDTQYF.

This clone was detected once. The CDR3 DNA is TGCAGCGTTGAAGATGGGGCGACAGGCTACACAGATACGCAGTATTTT. This translates into CSVEDGATGYTDTQYF. The chain uses TRBV29-1 and TRBJ2-3, with D possibly being TRBD1 (6 bases). Germline CDR1 SQVTM, CDR2 ANQGSEA. The CDR3 loop spans 16 amino acids. V was cut by 0 bases and J by 2 bases, with 15 bases left in between.

The V call is TRBV4-1, the J call TRBJ1-6, with 9 bases that match TRBD1. V was pared by 6 bases and J by 0 bases, with 15 bases of the junction left unmatched. Per germline, CDR1 MGHRA and CDR2 YSYEKL. The CDR3 is made up of 20 amino acids. This chain's CDR3 is CASSFFLGQGPSSYNSPLHF. The CDR3 region has the DNA TGCGCCAGCAGTTTTTTTTTGGGACAGGGACCGAGCTCCTATAATTCACCCCTCCACTTT.

Here the CDR3 reads CAWSVRGLETQYF. For the CDR3, the DNA is TGTGCCTGGAGTGTTCGGGGGCTGGAGACCCAGTACTTC. The J gene is TRBJ2-5, the V gene TRBV30; D may be TRBD1 or TRBD2 (6 bases each). Germline assignment: CDR1 GTSNPN and CDR2 SVGIG (reference sequence). Trimming left V 0 bases short and J 5 bases short, with 10 bases between. This CDR3 has 13 amino acids.

In its sample, this clone was seen a few times. The V call is TRBV19, the J call TRBJ2-5, with a tentative D call TRBD2 (5 bases). V gave up 5 bases and J gave up 2 bases, with 9 bases separating them. CDR1 and CDR2 (germline): LNHDA, SQIVND (reference sequence). CDR3 length: 13 residues. The CDR3, as DNA: TGTGCCAGTAGTCCGTCGGGGCAAGAGACCCAGTACTTC. Protein: CASSPSGQETQYF.

In its sample, this clone was seen a few times. The chain is built from TRBV6-4 and TRBJ2-3, with 10 positions matching TRBD2. Germline lookup yields CDR1 MRHNA and CDR2 SNTAGT. CDR3 size: 14 residues. The V and J ends lost 5 bases and 1 base, in that order; junction bases with no gene match: 0. CDR3 DNA sequence: TGTGCCAGCAGTCTAGCGGGGGGCACAGATACGCAGTATTTT. This translates into CASSLAGGTDTQYF.

The chain recombines TRBV19 with TRBJ2-5, with D perhaps TRBD1 or TRBD2 (5 bases each). Germline CDR1 is LNHDA and CDR2 is SQIVND (reference sequence). The CDR3 has 15 amino acids. V gave up 6 bases and J gave up 5 bases, with 19 bases separating them. The chain's CDR3 is CASSTGGTIRETQYF. The CDR3 nucleotides read TGTGCCAGTAGCACTGGTGGGACCATTCGGGAGACCCAGTACTTC.

The chain recombines TRBV5-1 with TRBJ1-6; tentative D call: TRBD1 (5 bases). Germline loops: CDR1 SGHRS, CDR2 YFSETQ. Trimming cost V 3 bases and J 0 bases, with 25 bases left between them. The CDR3 runs 21 residues. The CDR3 nucleotides read TGCGCCAGCAGCTGGACCTTCAGGGAAGAGGGGACCAGCTCCTATAATTCACCCCTCCACTTT. Encoded protein: CASSWTFREEGTSSYNSPLHF.

The V and J genes are TRBV5-6 and TRBJ1-2, with D possibly being TRBD1 (6 bases). The CDR3 sequence is 15 residues long. Trimming removed 3 bases from V and 4 bases from J, with 16 bases in between. Germline CDR1 is SGHDT and CDR2 is YYEEEE. The CDR3 sequence is CASSSPPGEGYGYTF. In DNA, the CDR3 is TGTGCCAGCAGCTCCCCGCCAGGGGAGGGCTATGGCTACACCTTC.

V usage is TRBV2 and J usage is TRBJ1-2, with D uncertain. The CDR3 runs to 14 residues. Trimming took 0 bases from V and 8 from J, leaving 13 bases between them. CDR1 and CDR2 from the germline V gene are SNHLY and FYNNEI. The CDR3 loop is CASSEALGQAGYTF. The CDR3 bases are TGTGCCAGCAGTGAAGCGCTTGGGCAGGCGGGCTACACCTTC.

The chain couples TRBV2 to TRBJ2-2; tentatively, D is TRBD1 (6 bases). CDR1 SNHLY and CDR2 FYNNEI come from the germline V gene. The CDR3 runs to 15 residues. The V end lost 2 bases, the J end lost 4 bases, and 11 bases lay between the germline ends. CDR3 residues: CASSEFWGPTGELFF. The CDR3 DNA sequence: TGTGCCAGCAGTGAATTTTGGGGGCCCACCGGGGAGCTGTTTTTT.